The present entry profiles one T cell receptor beta chain with its context. The data stem from a study of blood T cell repertoires in COVID-19. Study overall: Acute and convalescent COVID-19 samples came from the United States, Italy and Spain. From T cells, B-cell-depleted T cells, or PBMCs came the material, which was cDNA or gDNA.

This CDR3 has 18 residues. Per germline, CDR1 SSHAT and CDR2 FNYEAQ (reference sequence). V trimming: 4 bases; J trimming: 3 bases; junction bases outside the gene matches: 12. Assay: immunoSEQ multiplex PCR; the TCRdb copy retains only in-frame clones and omits some. The sample has almost 80,000 clones; about 93% are singletons. The sample was peripheral blood. The rearrangement uses TRBV7-7 and TRBJ2-2, with 9 bases fitting TRBD2. The receptor was derived from a woman aged 80 or over with acute or convalescent COVID-19. The CDR3 bases are TGTGCCAGCAGCTCCGACGGTGGTAGCGGGGGTTACACCGGGGAGCTGTTTTTT. Translated: CASSSDGGSGGYTGELFF.